Listed below are T cell receptor beta chains from one sample, sequenced in a study of PD-1 blockade in classical Hodgkin lymphoma. This table comes from immunoSEQ multiplex PCR, and its TCRdb copy is limited to in-frame clones, with some not included. The table has some 93,000 clones, roughly 89% seen once; the top ten hold 9.5% to 12%. The specimen was peripheral blood mononuclear cells (PBMCs), collected before the second cycle of nivolumab. The origin of the receptors is a human donor with classical Hodgkin lymphoma. Both conserved end residues are part of each CDR3. D genes are given only for firm matches. Rows may omit the clone size; those that give it use once, few, many or a size class.

j_call,v_call,d_call,clone_size,cdr3_nt,cdr3_aa
TRBJ2-2,TRBV2,.,.,TGTGCCAGTTCCCGGGGACAGAACACCGGGGAGCTGTTTTTT,CASSRGQNTGELFF
TRBJ1-2,TRBV2,.,.,TGTGCCAGCAGTGGTCCCTTTTTTCGTGGCTACACCTTC,CASSGPFFRGYTF
TRBJ2-3,TRBV5-6,.,.,TGTGCCAGCAGCTTGTATGAGGAGACGCAGTATTTT,CASSLYEETQYF
TRBJ1-5,TRBV7-8,.,.,TGTGCCAGCAGCTTAGTCCCCCGAGGGTGGGGCAATCAGCCCCAGCATTTT,CASSLVPRGWGNQPQHF
TRBJ1-1,TRBV28,.,.,TGTGCCAGCAGTTTATACTCAGGGAACACTGAAGCTTTCTTT,CASSLYSGNTEAFF
TRBJ2-2,TRBV6-1,.,.,TGTGCCAGCATTTCCGGAGTCGCGAACACCGGGGAGCTGTTTTTT,CASISGVANTGELFF
TRBJ2-7,TRBV27,.,once,TGTGCCAGCAGCCTACACGTTTCGGGCAACGAGCAGTACTTC,CASSLHVSGNEQYF
TRBJ2-3,TRBV4-2,.,.,TGTGCCAGCAGCCAAGAAAGGGTCGGCACAGATACGCAGTATTTT,CASSQERVGTDTQYF
TRBJ2-1,TRBV4-1,.,.,TGCGCCAGCAGCCAAAGTTGGCGGTGGTCCTACAATGAGCAGTTCTTC,CASSQSWRWSYNEQFF
TRBJ2-3,TRBV5-1,TRBD1,once,TGCGCCAGCAGCTTCTGGACAGGGGGAGCAAGCACAGATACGCAGTATTTT,CASSFWTGGASTDTQYF
TRBJ2-1,TRBV20-1,.,.,TGCAGTGCTAGTAGGCAGGCCAAGCAGTTCTTC,CSASRQAKQFF
TRBJ2-2,TRBV7-9,.,.,TGTGCCAGCAGCCCCGGGACTCACTACACCGGGGAGCTGTTTTTT,CASSPGTHYTGELFF
TRBJ2-1,TRBV6-1,.,.,TGTGCCAGCTTACCGCAGGGGCAAGGTGAGCAGTTCTTC,CASLPQGQGEQFF
TRBJ2-7,TRBV13,.,.,TGTGCCAGCAGCTTTGGGGGTCTGGGTCCGGGCGAGCAGTACTTC,CASSFGGLGPGEQYF
TRBJ1-1,TRBV14,.,.,TGTGCCAGCAGCCGGACGGTGAACACTGAAGCTTTCTTT,CASSRTVNTEAFF
TRBJ1-6,TRBV7-9,TRBD1,.,TGTGCCAGCAGCTTAGCCCAAACAGGGGCCAATTCACCCCTCCACTTT,CASSLAQTGANSPLHF
TRBJ2-7,TRBV30,.,.,TGTGCCTGGAGTGTTGTCTACGAGCAGTACTTC,CAWSVVYEQYF
TRBJ2-1,TRBV7-2,TRBD2,.,TGTGCCAGCAGCCGAGGCCGCGGGGGGGAGCAGTTCTTC,CASSRGRGGEQFF
TRBJ1-5,TRBV2,.,.,TGTGCCAGCAGTGAAGCTACGGGGAACAATCAGCCCCAGCATTTT,CASSEATGNNQPQHF
TRBJ1-4,TRBV5-4,TRBD1,.,TGTGCCAGCAGCTTATCTCGCACAGGGGAAAATGAAAAACTGTTTTTT,CASSLSRTGENEKLFF
TRBJ2-5,TRBV5-1,TRBD1,.,TGCGCCAGCAGCCCAGGACAGGGAGTAGCCCAAGAGACCCAGTACTTC,CASSPGQGVAQETQYF
TRBJ2-7,TRBV11-2,.,once,TGTGCCAGCAGCGCAGTCAGGTCCCGCCGCTACGAGCAGTACTTC,CASSAVRSRRYEQYF
TRBJ2-2,TRBV4-2,.,.,TGTGCCAGCAGCCAAGATCTTGGGTACACCGGGGAGCTGTTTTTT,CASSQDLGYTGELFF
TRBJ1-2,TRBV4-1,.,few,TGCGCCAGCAGCCAAGAGGGCAGTCATGGCTACACCTTC,CASSQEGSHGYTF
TRBJ2-7,TRBV28,TRBD2,few,TGTGCCAGCAGACCACTAGCGGGAGTCTTCTACGAGCAGTACTTC,CASRPLAGVFYEQYF
TRBJ1-6,TRBV5-1,.,.,TGCGCCAGCAGCTCCTGGCGGGACACTACACCCCTCCACTTT,CASSSWRDTTPLHF
TRBJ1-5,TRBV30,TRBD1,.,TGTGCCTGGAGTTCAGGGACAGATCAGCCCCAGCATTTT,CAWSSGTDQPQHF
TRBJ1-3,TRBV11-2,TRBD1,.,TGTGCCAGCAGGTCGACAGGGGGGATTCTAGCTGGAAACACCATATATTTT,CASRSTGGILAGNTIYF
TRBJ2-2,TRBV4-1,.,.,TGCGCCAGCAGCCACCCGACAGGTGGCGAGGCCGGGGAGCTGTTTTTT,CASSHPTGGEAGELFF
TRBJ1-3,TRBV16,.,.,TGTGCCAGCAGCCAGGGGGGAACTGGAAACACCATATATTTT,CASSQGGTGNTIYF
TRBJ1-1,TRBV10-3,.,.,TGTGCCATCAGCCAAACAGAGATGAACACTGAAGCTTTCTTT,CAISQTEMNTEAFF
TRBJ2-7,TRBV6-1,TRBD1,.,TGTGCCAGCAGTGAACTCGACAGGGGGCGTGAGCAGTACTTC,CASSELDRGREQYF
TRBJ2-1,TRBV11-2,TRBD2,.,TGTGCCAGCAGCCGCCTGCGGGAGGGCTCCTACAATGAGCAGTTCTTC,CASSRLREGSYNEQFF
TRBJ2-3,TRBV15,.,.,TGTGCCACCAGCAGAGCAGGGGACTCCCGGGCGCAGTATTTT,CATSRAGDSRAQYF
TRBJ2-5,TRBV13,.,.,TGTGCCAGCAGCTTGGGACCGACCTTCCAAGAGACCCAGTACTTC,CASSLGPTFQETQYF
TRBJ1-1,TRBV2,.,few,TGTGCCAGCAGCCTCGACAGGACCACTGAAGCTTTCTTT,CASSLDRTTEAFF
TRBJ2-2,TRBV29-1,TRBD2,.,TGCAGCGTTGGGGTAGCTAGCGGAGGTGGGGAGCTGTTTTTT,CSVGVASGGGELFF
TRBJ1-2,TRBV11-2,.,.,TGTGCCAGCAGCCGGGGGGGGACTTATGGCTACACCTTC,CASSRGGTYGYTF
TRBJ2-3,TRBV4-1,.,.,TGCGCCAGCAGCCAAGTGGACGTCACAGATACGCAGTATTTT,CASSQVDVTDTQYF
TRBJ2-3,TRBV11-2,.,.,TGTGCCAGCAGCACGCGTGTCCCCGATACGCAGTATTTT,CASSTRVPDTQYF
TRBJ1-2,TRBV30,.,few,TGTGCCTGGAGTCTCTGGGGCGGCTACACCTTC,CAWSLWGGYTF
TRBJ1-1,TRBV29-1,.,.,TGCAACGTCACAGGGTTCGGCAGCACTGAAGCTTTCTTT,CNVTGFGSTEAFF
TRBJ2-2,TRBV7-6,.,.,TGTGCCAGCAGCTCCCGGCCGGGATATTCCACCGGGGAGCTGTTTTTT,CASSSRPGYSTGELFF
TRBJ1-6,TRBV25-1,.,few,TGTGCCAGCAGTGAGGTACAGGGAAACTCACCCCTCCACTTT,CASSEVQGNSPLHF
TRBJ2-5,TRBV6-6,.,.,TGTGCCAGCAGTTTTCGCGGACCTCAAGAGACCCAGTACTTC,CASSFRGPQETQYF
TRBJ1-3,TRBV28,.,.,TGTGCCAGCAGTGCGGAAAACACCATATATTTT,CASSAENTIYF
TRBJ1-3,TRBV19,.,.,TGTGCCAGTAGTTTGGGTATCTCTGGAAACACCATATATTTT,CASSLGISGNTIYF
TRBJ2-7,TRBV10-3,TRBD2,.,TGTGCCATCAGTGGGGGGCGGGGGGACTCCTACGAGCAGTACTTC,CAISGGRGDSYEQYF
TRBJ2-7,TRBV18,TRBD1,.,TGTGCCAGCTCACCAGAGACTCCAGGGGGCGAGCAGTACTTC,CASSPETPGGEQYF
TRBJ2-1,TRBV7-2,TRBD2,.,TGTGCCAGCAGCTTTACCCCGGGACTACCGAATGAGCAGTTCTTC,CASSFTPGLPNEQFF
TRBJ1-6,TRBV10-1,TRBD1,.,TGCGCCAGCAGAGGGACAGGGCTGGAGGGAATTTATAATTCACCCCTCCACTTT,CASRGTGLEGIYNSPLHF